The 30 T cell receptor beta chains reported below all come from one sample, sequenced in a study of T cells after yellow fever vaccination. In TCRdb, the 5' RACE reads were re-called with MiXCR into one record per CDR3 protein. The sample has hundreds of thousands of distinct CDR3 sequences, roughly 20% seen once. The starting material was PBMCs, obtained before the yellow fever booster vaccination. Every receptor here comes from a man younger than 30 who received the YFV17D yellow fever vaccine.

The chain links TRBV11-2 to TRBJ1-6; 7 bases are a match to TRBD1. The CDR3 length is 15 residues. From germline, CDR1 is SGHAT and CDR2 FQNNGV. The trim removed 0 bases at V and 9 bases at J, leaving 5 bases unmatched. In DNA, the CDR3 is TGTGCCAGCAGCTTAGAGGGGACAGTTGGTTCACCCCTCCACTTT. Amino acid sequence: CASSLEGTVGSPLHF.

The chain uses TRBV7-9 and TRBJ1-1, with unresolved D. Germline V CDR1 and CDR2: SEHNR, FQNEAQ (reference sequence). V lost 5 bases, J lost 1 base, and 11 bases lay in between. This CDR3 region has 14 residues. CDR3 DNA: TGTGCCAGCAGCGTCAGGCTACAGAACACTGAAGCTTTCTTT. Translation gives CASSVRLQNTEAFF.

This clonotype was counted at least ten times. V usage is TRBV9 and J usage is TRBJ2-3; D might be TRBD2 (5 bases). Germline V gene data show CDR1 as SGDLS and CDR2 as YYNGEE. Trimming cost V 4 bases and J 5 bases, with 11 bases left between them. CDR3 length equals 13 residues. CDR3: CASSPRGGDTQYF. The CDR3 DNA follows: TGTGCCAGCAGCCCCCGGGGTGGAGATACGCAGTATTTT.

This clonotype was detected a few times. V and J are TRBV6-5 and TRBJ2-1, with 8 positions matching TRBD2. Germline V gene lookup returns CDR1 MNHEY and CDR2 SVGAGI. This CDR3 has 15 residues. V was pared by 2 bases and J by 3 bases, with 3 bases of the junction left unmatched. The CDR3 DNA reads as TGTGCCAGCAGTTACCCGGGACTAGGCTACAATGAGCAGTTCTTC. It is translated as CASSYPGLGYNEQFF.

V gene TRBV27 combines with J gene TRBJ2-5; 7 nucleotides match TRBD1. The germline gives CDR1 MNHEY, CDR2 SMNVEV (reference sequence). The CDR3 is 12 residues long. Losses at the gene ends were 4 bases for V and 7 bases for J; bases not matched to a gene: 3. Written as DNA, the CDR3 is TGTGCCAGCAGTTCCGACAGGGCGACCCAGTACTTC. Translated, it gives CASSSDRATQYF.

CDR3 loop: CSARASGGTGELFF. The DNA for the CDR3 is TGCAGTGCTAGAGCTTCCGGCGGGACCGGGGAGCTGTTTTTT. V usage is TRBV20-1 and J usage is TRBJ2-2, with a weak D call TRBD2 (5 bases). The CDR3 runs to 14 residues. V was shortened by 1 base and J by 5 bases, with 11 bases between the two germline ends. Germline CDR1 is DFQATT and CDR2 is SNEGSKA (reference sequence).

The table lists this clonotype with many counts. The rearrangement joins TRBV15 to TRBJ2-2; D unresolved. The V end lost 0 bases, the J end lost 2 bases, and 1 base lay between the germline ends. Germline V lookup: CDR1 LNHNV, CDR2 YYDKDF (reference sequence). The CDR3 covers 13 residues. The CDR3 nucleotides are TGTGCCACCAGCAGAGAAAACACCGGGGAGCTGTTTTTT. Protein product: CATSRENTGELFF. Full variable domain (outside the CDR3, taken from reference TRBV15 and TRBJ2-2): DAMVIQNPRYQVTQFGKPVTLSCSQTLNHNVMYWYQQKSSQAPKLLFHYYDKDFNNEADTPDNFQSRRPNTSFCFLDIRSPGLGDTAMYLCATSRENTGELFFGEGSRLTVL.

This chain connects TRBV29-1 to TRBJ1-1; D unresolved. V was cut by 7 bases and J by 5 bases, with 14 bases left in between. CDR3 size: 12 residues. From germline, CDR1 is SQVTM and CDR2 ANQGSEA. The CDR3 spells CSALILATEAFF. CDR3 sequence (DNA): TGCAGCGCCCTCATCCTGGCGACTGAAGCTTTCTTT.

As regards this clonotype: Just one base apart from a much larger clone, this may be a read error. The chain carries TRBV29-1 and TRBJ2-7; D is unresolved. CDR1 SQVTM and CDR2 ANQGSEA come from the germline V gene. The CDR3 runs to 12 residues. In DNA form, the CDR3 reads TGCTGCGTTGAACGGCGGCCCTACGAGCAGTACTTC. This translates into CCVERRPYEQYF.

This clonotype has a handful of counts. The chain is built from TRBV5-1 and TRBJ2-1; 13 nucleotides align to TRBD2. The CDR3 is 19 residues long. Germline trimming cut 3 bases from V and 2 bases from J; bases unmatched to any gene: 11. Germline CDR1 and CDR2: SGHRS and YFSETQ. This CDR3 reads CASSWAGTSGEDTYNEQFF. For the CDR3, the DNA is TGCGCCAGCAGCTGGGCCGGGACTAGCGGGGAGGATACCTACAATGAGCAGTTCTTC. The full variable domain, in which reference TRBV5-1 and TRBJ2-1 provide the parts outside the CDR3, is KAGVTQTPRYLIKTRGQQVTLSCSPISGHRSVSWYQQTPGQGLQFLFEYFSETQRNKGNFPGRFSGRQFSNSRSEMNVSTLELGDSALYLCASSWAGTSGEDTYNEQFFGPGTRLTVL.

This clonotype occurred a few times. The chain combines TRBV20-1 with TRBJ1-1; D may be TRBD1 (5 bases). Germline values: CDR1 DFQATT, CDR2 SNEGSKA (reference sequence). Trimming took off 4 bases at V and 0 bases at J, with 15 bases between the two ends. CDR3 length equals 15 residues. DNA of the CDR3: TGCAGTGCTACCCGACCTAAGGGGATGAACACTGAAGCTTTCTTT. As protein: CSATRPKGMNTEAFF.

This chain joins TRBV15 and TRBJ1-2; a weak D match, TRBD1 (6 bases). The CDR3 runs 15 residues. Trimming removed 0 bases at V and 3 bases at J, with 11 bases between. Germline CDR1 is LNHNV and CDR2 is YYDKDF (reference sequence). The DNA of the CDR3 is TGTGCCACCAGCAGAGAGGGGGGGCCCGACTATGGCTACACCTTC. As protein: CATSREGGPDYGYTF. The entire variable domain, with the rest obtained from reference TRBV15 and TRBJ1-2, is as follows: DAMVIQNPRYQVTQFGKPVTLSCSQTLNHNVMYWYQQKSSQAPKLLFHYYDKDFNNEADTPDNFQSRRPNTSFCFLDIRSPGLGDTAMYLCATSREGGPDYGYTFGSGTRLTVV.

This clonotype showed up just a few times. The chain couples TRBV6-6 to TRBJ2-1, with 9 bases aligning to TRBD2. Germline CDR1 MNHNY, CDR2 SVGAGI (reference sequence). CDR3 size: 14 residues. The trim removed 5 bases at V and 5 bases at J, leaving 4 bases unmatched. The CDR3 DNA reads as TGTGCCAGCAGTCATAGCGGGGGAGACAATGAGCAGTTCTTC. The encoded protein is CASSHSGGDNEQFF.

This clonotype was seen just once. The gene calls are TRBV24-1 and TRBJ2-3; D unclear. Trimming left V 5 bases short and J 3 bases short, with 5 bases between. CDR1 is KGHDR and CDR2 is SFDVKD in the germline V gene. The CDR3 has 12 residues. DNA for the CDR3: TGTGCCACCAGTGTTGGAACAGATACGCAGTATTTT. Encoded protein: CATSVGTDTQYF.

This clonotype was recorded a few times. This chain links TRBV5-1 with TRBJ2-1; D is unresolved. The CDR3 has 12 residues. Trimming removed 0 bases at V and 9 bases at J, with 7 bases between. Germline V lookup: CDR1 SGHRS, CDR2 YFSETQ. CDR3: CASSLGWSEQFF. The CDR3 DNA follows: TGCGCCAGCAGCTTGGGGTGGAGTGAGCAGTTCTTC.

This clonotype showed up many times. The chain employs TRBV2 and TRBJ2-3; tentative D call: TRBD1 (5 bases). Germline CDR1 reads SNHLY; CDR2 reads FYNNEI. Trimming removed 8 bases at V and 2 bases at J, with 23 bases between. The CDR3 contains 17 residues. CDR3 coding DNA: TGTGCCAGCGGCGGCTTTGGGGCGCTAACTACCACAGATACGCAGTATTTT. Translation gives CASGGFGALTTTDTQYF.

The chain joins TRBV5-1 to TRBJ2-5; 10 bases match TRBD2. With V trimmed by 0 bases and J by 4 bases, 12 bases remained unmatched. Germline values: CDR1 SGHRS, CDR2 YFSETQ. The CDR3 runs to 18 residues. CDR3 region: CASSLASVAGGDGETQYF. The CDR3 bases are TGCGCCAGCAGCTTGGCCTCGGTAGCGGGGGGCGATGGAGAGACCCAGTACTTC.

This clonotype was observed a few times. The chain uses TRBV7-6 and TRBJ2-7; 7 positions match TRBD2. Germline V gene lookup returns CDR1 SGHVS and CDR2 FNYEAQ. Trimming at V came to 5 bases and at J to 7 bases, leaving 5 bases not matched to a gene. The CDR3 sequence is 12 residues long. The CDR3 reads CASSPSGAEQYF. In nucleotides, the CDR3 is TGTGCCAGCAGCCCCAGCGGGGCTGAGCAGTACTTC.

The genes are TRBV4-3 and TRBJ2-4; tentatively, D is TRBD1 (5 bases). The germline V gene encodes CDR1 LGHNA and CDR2 YSLEER. The CDR3 runs to 17 residues. Trimming took 0 bases from V and 0 from J, leaving 12 bases between them. In nucleotides, the CDR3 is TGCGCCAGCAGCCAAGATTTACAGGAGCTAGCCAAAAACATTCAGTACTTC. Translation gives CASSQDLQELAKNIQYF.

The J gene is TRBJ2-5, the V gene TRBV6-6, with 7 bases fitting TRBD2. With V trimmed by 8 bases and J by 0 bases, 3 bases remained unmatched. Per germline, CDR1 MNHNY and CDR2 SVGAGI (reference sequence). The CDR3 contains 13 residues. CDR3 nucleotides: TGTGCCAGCCGCGGGGGACACCAAGAGACCCAGTACTTC. As protein: CASRGGHQETQYF.

This clonotype occurred a few times. The chain has TRBV7-9 and TRBJ1-2; D is ambiguous. Germline-derived CDR1 and CDR2 are SEHNR and FQNEAQ (reference sequence). CDR3 length: 12 amino acids. V lost 2 bases and J lost 10, with 11 bases in between. CDR3 nucleotide sequence: TGTGCCAGCAGCTTACGGGAGGGAGACTACACCTTC. As protein: CASSLREGDYTF.

This clonotype appeared a few times. The chain combines TRBV5-1 with TRBJ1-1; possibly TRBD1 for D (6 bases). Trimming stripped 6 bases from V and 6 bases from J, with 18 bases between. This CDR3 contains 14 residues. In germline, CDR1 is SGHRS, CDR2 YFSETQ. The CDR3 DNA sequence: TGCGCCAGCAAACCCTGGGGTGAGGGGGCTGAAGCTTTCTTT. Protein: CASKPWGEGAEAFF.

This clonotype was detected only a few times. This chain joins TRBV12-3 or TRBV12-4 and TRBJ2-3; D may be TRBD2 (5 bases). The V and J ends lost 10 bases and 9 bases respectively, with 17 bases between them. There are 12 residues in the CDR3. The CDR3 DNA reads TGTGCCAACGGGGTGGCCTCCGGAACGCAGTATTTT. Translated: CANGVASGTQYF.

This clonotype was recorded a few times. This chain uses TRBV12-3 or TRBV12-4 with TRBJ2-6, with D perhaps being TRBD1 or TRBD2 (5 bases each). There are 15 residues in the CDR3. The ends were cut back, 8 bases at V and 2 bases at J, with 13 bases in the middle. CDR3 residues: CASSLGVTGANVLTF. CDR3 DNA: TGTGCCAGCTCCCTGGGGGTGACTGGGGCCAACGTCCTGACTTTC.

V gene TRBV9 combines with J gene TRBJ1-2; D gene ambiguous. The V and J ends lost 0 bases and 0 bases respectively, with 6 bases between them. The CDR3 sequence is 14 residues long. Per the germline V gene, CDR1 is SGDLS and CDR2 is YYNGEE. For the CDR3, the DNA is TGTGCCAGCAGCGTAGGGCCCACTAACTATGGCTACACCTTC. Amino acids: CASSVGPTNYGYTF.

The table lists this clonotype with a few counts. This chain uses TRBV4-2 with TRBJ1-6; D uncertain. Germline V gene data show CDR1 as LGHNA and CDR2 as YNFKEQ. V dropped 0 bases and J dropped 2 bases, with 5 bases sitting between them. The CDR3 is 15 amino acids. The CDR3 DNA reads TGTGCCAGCAGCCAAGATTCAGCCTATAATTCACCCCTCCACTTT. Its translation is CASSQDSAYNSPLHF.

This clonotype was detected only a few times. This chain uses TRBV5-6 with TRBJ2-5; TRBD2 matches 7 bases. The CDR3 spans 15 residues. V lost 7 bases, J lost 0 bases, and 9 bases stayed unmatched. Per germline, CDR1 SGHDT and CDR2 YYEEEE. This CDR3 reads CASARGGGYQETQYF. The CDR3 nucleotides are TGTGCCAGCGCCCGCGGCGGGGGTTACCAAGAGACCCAGTACTTC.

J is TRBJ1-4 and V is TRBV29-1; TRBD1 agrees at 7 bases. V lost 4 bases to trimming and J lost 5 bases; unmatched junction nucleotides: 4. The CDR3 loop spans 13 amino acids. Germline V CDR1 and CDR2: SQVTM, ANQGSEA. This chain's CDR3 is CSVGGQSNEKLFF. CDR3 nucleotides: TGCAGCGTTGGGGGACAGTCGAATGAAAAACTGTTTTTT.

The chain's CDR3 is CASNFDRGGQPQHF. The CDR3 DNA reads as TGTGCCAGCAACTTTGACAGGGGGGGTCAGCCCCAGCATTTT. The chain uses TRBV2 and TRBJ1-5, with 9 positions matching TRBD1. Germline-derived CDR1 and CDR2 are SNHLY and FYNNEI. CDR3 size: 14 residues. J lost 6 bases, V lost 7 bases, and 7 bases had no gene match.

This clonotype turned up a few times. For the CDR3, the DNA is TGTGCCAGCAGCTTAGGGGGAGGGGGTCCTGAAGCTTTCTTT. It codes for CASSLGGGGPEAFF. The rearrangement uses TRBV11-2 and TRBJ1-1; weak D call: TRBD1 (6 bases). Trimming took 1 base from V and 6 from J, leaving 12 bases between them. This CDR3 is 14 amino acids long. Looked up from germline, CDR1 is SGHAT and CDR2 is FQNNGV.